A single sample is the source of the 27 T cell receptor beta chains below, sequenced in a study of cytomegalovirus exposure and HLA in healthy donors. PCR was performed using 60 Vbeta and 13 Jbeta primers. The assay was immunoSEQ multiplex PCR, and TCRdb's table has in-frame clones only and misses some. The sample lists some 130,000 clones, approximately 80% occurring once. The sample comprised PBMCs. Receptors originate from a man aged 35 to 55 in good health and CMV-seronegative.

CDR3 sequence reads: CASSWDRGIETQYF. The DNA of the CDR3 is TGTGCCAGCAGCTGGGACAGGGGGATAGAGACCCAGTACTTC. V usage is TRBV5-4 and J usage is TRBJ2-5, with TRBD1 matching 11 bases. CDR3 length equals 14 residues. Germline CDR1 reads SGHNT; CDR2 reads YYREEE (reference sequence). The junction had 2 bases not matched to a gene; V was cut back by 3 bases and J by 4 bases.

V and J are TRBV18 and TRBJ1-3; TRBD1 matches 7 bases. Germline V gives CDR1 KGHSH, CDR2 LQKENI. The junction had 6 bases not matched to a gene; V was cut back by 5 bases and J by 2 bases. The CDR3 is 15 amino acids. The CDR3 reads CASSTTGDPGNTIYF. As DNA, the CDR3 is TGTGCCAGCTCAACAACAGGGGATCCTGGAAACACCATATATTTT.

DNA of the CDR3: TGTGCCAGTACCACTAGCGGCCCCTACGAGCAGTACTTC. Amino acid sequence: CASTTSGPYEQYF. V gene TRBV28 combines with J gene TRBJ2-7; 8 bases line up with TRBD2. The trim removed 9 bases at V and 2 bases at J, leaving 6 bases unmatched. The CDR3 contains 13 residues. Germline V CDR1 and CDR2: MDHEN, SYDVKM.

The J gene is TRBJ1-2, the V gene TRBV7-9; TRBD1 agrees at 7 bases. Unmatched junction bases numbered 9, after V lost 5 bases and J lost 3 bases. The germline gives CDR1 SEHNR, CDR2 FQNEAQ (reference sequence). The CDR3 loop spans 15 amino acids. As DNA, the CDR3 is TGTGCCAGCAGCCCTGGGACAGACTTTGACTATGGCTACACCTTC. It is translated as CASSPGTDFDYGYTF.

The chain combines TRBV27 with TRBJ2-2; D is ambiguous. The CDR3 runs 15 residues. With 0 bases removed from V and 5 bases from J, the gap between germline ends came to 10 bases. Germline loops: CDR1 MNHEY, CDR2 SMNVEV (reference sequence). The CDR3 here is CASSLSGHSTGELFF. CDR3 bases: TGTGCCAGCAGTTTATCGGGCCATTCAACCGGGGAGCTGTTTTTT.

The chain employs TRBV5-1 and TRBJ2-7; 7 bases are a match to TRBD2. CDR1 and CDR2 from the germline V gene are SGHRS and YFSETQ. This CDR3 region has 13 residues. In DNA form, the CDR3 reads TGCGCTACCATTGGGGGGGAGTCCTACGAGCAGTACTTC. It translates to CATIGGESYEQYF.

The rearrangement joins TRBV10-1 to TRBJ1-2; 10 bases align to TRBD1. Looked up from germline, CDR1 is WNHNN and CDR2 is SYGVQD (reference sequence). Losses at the gene ends were 6 bases for V and 6 bases for J; bases not matched to a gene: 7. The CDR3 totals 14 residues. The CDR3 DNA reads as TGCGCCAGCAGACTTGGACAGGGGGAAAATGGCTACACCTTC. Its translation is CASRLGQGENGYTF.

In DNA form, the CDR3 reads TGTGCCAGCAGCTTGGTGCGGTCTGGAAACACCATATATTTT. Its translation: CASSLVRSGNTIYF. The chain couples TRBV5-6 to TRBJ1-3; D call uncertain. Trimming cost V 0 bases and J 1 base, with 5 bases left between them. Germline CDR1 SGHDT, CDR2 YYEEEE. The CDR3 covers 14 residues.

The V and J genes are TRBV6-1 and TRBJ1-5, with 7 bases that match TRBD1. Germline lookup yields CDR1 MNHNS and CDR2 SASEGT. There are 15 residues in the CDR3. V was pared by 7 bases and J by 6 bases, with 12 bases of the junction left unmatched. The chain's CDR3 is CASTFQQGFGQPQHF. The CDR3, as DNA: TGTGCCAGCACCTTCCAACAGGGGTTTGGTCAGCCCCAGCATTTT.

A note on this clone: One end of the junction varies from germline; a read error may be responsible. The V call is TRBV7-7, the J call TRBJ2-1; D perhaps matches TRBD2 (5 bases). The germline gives CDR1 SSHAT, CDR2 FNYEAQ (reference sequence). The CDR3 has 14 residues. This CDR3 is CASSQIGVSNGQFF. CDR3 nucleotides: TGTGCCAGCAGCCAAATCGGGGTTAGCAATGGGCAGTTCTTC.

The count of this clone is one. The rearrangement uses TRBV5-1 and TRBJ2-7, with 8 nucleotides matching TRBD1. Looked up from germline, CDR1 is SGHRS and CDR2 is YFSETQ. J gave up 0 bases and V 4 bases, and 9 bases lay outside the gene matches. This CDR3 contains 16 residues. The CDR3 loop reads CASSSGQGESSYEQYF. DNA of the CDR3: TGCGCCAGCAGCAGTGGACAGGGCGAGAGCTCCTACGAGCAGTACTTC.

This clone was seen a handful of times. This chain links TRBV6-5 with TRBJ1-1; a possible D gene is TRBD1 (6 bases). The germline CDR1 and CDR2 sequences are MNHEY and SVGAGI. The CDR3 consists of 15 residues. The V end was cut by 3 bases, the J end by 0 bases, with 11 bases between. The CDR3 DNA sequence: TGTGCCAGCAGTTATGACAGGCAAGTGAACACTGAAGCTTTCTTT. The encoded protein is CASSYDRQVNTEAFF.

This chain connects TRBV19 to TRBJ1-2; TRBD1 agrees at 9 bases. CDR1 LNHDA and CDR2 SQIVND come from the germline V gene (reference sequence). V gave up 5 bases and J gave up 10 bases; unmatched junction bases: 8. CDR3 length equals 13 residues. In DNA, the CDR3 is TGTGCCAGTAGTGCCCAGGGACAGGGTCCCTACACCTTC. It translates to CASSAQGQGPYTF.

The chain combines TRBV10-3 with TRBJ2-3; TRBD1 matches at 9 bases. Germline-derived CDR1 and CDR2 are ENHRY and SYGVKD. The trim removed 3 bases at V and 4 bases at J, leaving 11 bases unmatched. The CDR3 runs 17 residues. This CDR3 reads CAISERTGGAGADTQYF. The CDR3 region has the DNA TGTGCCATCAGTGAACGTACAGGGGGCGCTGGGGCAGATACGCAGTATTTT.

This chain links TRBV9 with TRBJ2-1, with 13 bases matching TRBD2. Per germline, CDR1 SGDLS and CDR2 YYNGEE. The CDR3 has 19 amino acids. V lost 0 bases, J lost 2 bases, and 8 bases stayed unmatched. This CDR3 reads CASSVAGAGTSGTYNEQFF. The CDR3 bases are TGTGCCAGCAGCGTAGCGGGAGCCGGGACTAGCGGGACCTACAATGAGCAGTTCTTC. Using reference TRBV9 and TRBJ2-1 for the parts outside the CDR3, the full variable domain is DSGVTQTPKHLITATGQRVTLRCSPRSGDLSVYWYQQSLDQGLQFLIQYYNGEERAKGNILERFSAQQFPDLHSELNLSSLELGDSALYFCASSVAGAGTSGTYNEQFFGPGTRLTVL.

The rearrangement joins TRBV14 to TRBJ1-3; D remains ambiguous. This CDR3 is 15 amino acids long. Trimming removed 2 bases from V and 3 bases from J, with 11 bases in between. From germline, CDR1 is SGHDN and CDR2 FVKESK. CDR3 DNA sequence: TGTGCCAGCAGCCAATTTGCCAACAGTGGAAACACCATATATTTT. As protein: CASSQFANSGNTIYF.

The rearrangement links TRBV28 to TRBJ2-1; 7 bases are a match to TRBD1. V was clipped by 7 bases and J by 7 bases; unmatched bases: 13. This CDR3 is 15 amino acids long. Germline loops: CDR1 MDHEN, CDR2 SYDVKM. The chain's CDR3 is CASTPAGGSQNEQFF. The CDR3 DNA follows: TGTGCCAGCACCCCCGCAGGGGGTTCCCAGAATGAGCAGTTCTTC.

The V and J genes are TRBV6-5 and TRBJ1-2; unclear D gene. The V and J ends lost 2 bases and 1 base respectively, with 5 bases between them. The CDR3 sequence is 13 residues long. Germline CDR1 and CDR2: MNHEY and SVGAGI. CDR3: CASSYGVNYGYTF. The CDR3 coding sequence is TGTGCCAGCAGTTACGGAGTTAACTATGGCTACACCTTC.

The chain couples TRBV9 to TRBJ1-1, with 8 bases matching TRBD1. Germline V gene data show CDR1 as SGDLS and CDR2 as YYNGEE. V lost 1 base and J lost 2; bases outside the gene matches: 7. CDR3 length equals 16 residues. The CDR3 here is CASSVHSGGFNTEAFF. Written as DNA, the CDR3 is TGTGCCAGCAGCGTACACTCAGGGGGCTTCAACACTGAAGCTTTCTTT.

The chain links TRBV6-6 to TRBJ1-5; possible D gene TRBD1, 5 bases. V was shortened by 2 bases and J by 5 bases, with 7 bases between the two germline ends. The CDR3 runs to 13 residues. Germline assignment: CDR1 MNHNY and CDR2 SVGAGI (reference sequence). The CDR3 loop is CASSYKGDQPQHF. The CDR3 DNA reads TGTGCCAGCAGTTACAAAGGGGATCAGCCCCAGCATTTT.

The V call is TRBV9, the J call TRBJ2-3, with D unclear. V was pared by 0 bases and J by 6 bases, with 11 bases between. This CDR3 is 14 amino acids long. Germline lookup yields CDR1 SGDLS and CDR2 YYNGEE. This CDR3 reads CASSVGSPIDTQYF. CDR3 nucleotides: TGTGCCAGCAGCGTAGGTTCCCCTATCGATACGCAGTATTTT. Full variable domain (rest looked up from reference TRBV9 and TRBJ2-3): DSGVTQTPKHLITATGQRVTLRCSPRSGDLSVYWYQQSLDQGLQFLIQYYNGEERAKGNILERFSAQQFPDLHSELNLSSLELGDSALYFCASSVGSPIDTQYFGPGTRLTVL.

The CDR3 DNA sequence: TGTGCCAGCAAGGCGGGAGGGACCGGGGAGCTGTTTTTT. Translating gives CASKAGGTGELFF. The chain has TRBV28 and TRBJ2-2; 9 bases are shared with TRBD2. This CDR3 spans 13 amino acids. CDR1 is MDHEN and CDR2 is SYDVKM in the germline V gene. V gave up 7 bases and J gave up 5 bases; unmatched junction bases: 2.

The CDR3 sequence is CASSSGGGSNQPQHF. The CDR3 DNA is TGTGCCAGCAGCTCCGGTGGCGGCAGCAATCAGCCCCAGCATTTT. J is TRBJ1-5 and V is TRBV5-4; D is unclear. The CDR3 totals 15 residues. V lost 3 bases and J 1 base, leaving 11 bases between the germline ends. The germline V gene encodes CDR1 SGHNT and CDR2 YYREEE (reference sequence).

The V call is TRBV30, the J call TRBJ2-3; D perhaps matches TRBD1 (6 bases). The CDR3 contains 14 residues. Germline CDR1 is GTSNPN and CDR2 is SVGIG (reference sequence). Trimming removed 2 bases at V and 3 bases at J, with 12 bases between. The CDR3 DNA reads as TGTGCCTGGAGTACAGGGCCAGGGACAGATACGCAGTATTTT. Amino acid sequence: CAWSTGPGTDTQYF.

The V gene is TRBV2, the J gene TRBJ2-7; 8 bases fit TRBD2. V trimming: 7 bases; J trimming: 0 bases; junction bases outside the gene matches: 8. The length of the CDR3 is 15 residues. Germline V CDR1 and CDR2: SNHLY, FYNNEI. The CDR3 DNA follows: TGTGCCAGCACTGTCGGGAGGGCCCGCTCCTACGAGCAGTACTTC. Its protein is CASTVGRARSYEQYF.

V and J are TRBV6-6 and TRBJ1-1; 7 nucleotides line up with TRBD1. Germline V gene sequence: CDR1 MNHNY, CDR2 SVGAGI (reference sequence). The V and J ends lost 5 bases and 7 bases, in that order; junction bases with no gene match: 10. The CDR3 is 14 amino acids. CDR3 coding DNA: TGTGCCAGCAGTACAAACAGGGGATCGAGTGAAGCTTTCTTT. This translates into CASSTNRGSSEAFF.

The sample holds a few counts of this clone. Different DNA sequences within this sample yield the same CDR3. The V gene is TRBV5-4, the J gene TRBJ2-3, with TRBD2 matching over 13 bases. The CDR3 is made up of 17 amino acids. The V gene end was trimmed by 1 base and the J gene end by 2 bases; junction bases not matched to a gene: 4. Germline V gene sequence: CDR1 SGHNT, CDR2 YYREEE (reference sequence). The CDR3 loop reads CASSLRLAGGPTDTQYF. The DNA of the CDR3 is TGTGCCAGCAGCTTGAGACTAGCGGGAGGCCCCACAGATACGCAGTATTTT.